Detailed here is one TCR beta chain. No antigen is known for it. Every subset had its genomic DNA shared out evenly among several immunoSEQ plates. Generated by immunoSEQ multiplex PCR, the TCRdb table keeps only in-frame clones and is missing some. This table holds millions of clones, just under 95% found once. Germline loops: CDR1 SGHAT, CDR2 FQNNGV. The CDR3 has 17 amino acids. Trimming stripped 0 bases from V and 4 bases from J, with 17 bases between. In the naive CD8 group, cells lacked CD45RO and were positively selected for CCR7, so terminally differentiated effector memory CD45RA+ cells were left out. The data derive from a study of shared clonotypes between healthy human individuals. Findings and caveats of the study: Memory subsets generally showed smaller estimated richness than naive subsets did. Generation probabilities were higher for clonotypes shared across all four sorted-subset donors than for unshared ones.

The gene calls are TRBV11-2 and TRBJ2-3; no clear D. Sequenced input: naive CD8+ T cells sorted from blood. This TCR derives from a man aged 18-30 years in good health. In DNA form, the CDR3 reads TGTGCCAGCAGCTTAGATACAGCTTCAGAGTTTGCAGATACGCAGTATTTT. It encodes CASSLDTASEFADTQYF. Full variable domain (missing parts from reference TRBV11-2 and TRBJ2-3): EAGVAQSPRYKIIEKRQSVAFWCNPISGHATLYWYQQILGQGPKLLIQFQNNGVVDDSQLPKDRFSAERLKGVDSTLKIQPAKLEDSAVYLCASSLDTASEFADTQYFGPGTRLTVL.